These T cell receptor beta chains were read from a single sample in a study of T cell clones after liver transplantation. Assay used: immunoSEQ multiplex PCR; TCRdb lists only in-frame clones, some missing. This table has 55,000 to 80,000 clones, around 90% appearing once. Sequenced here: CD4+ T cells from blood, sampled before liver transplant. These receptor sequences come from a human donor who received a liver transplant. Both conserved end residues are part of each CDR3. The order of the fields is J gene, V gene, clone size, D gene, CDR3 protein, CDR3 DNA. The D gene is left open where the match is weak. Clone size, where shown, is once, few, many, or a class for clones that have expanded.

TRBJ2-2 TRBV7-2 few - CASTLTNTGELFF TGTGCCAGCACCCTAACGAACACCGGGGAGCTGTTTTTT
TRBJ1-1 TRBV5-1 - - CASSSGRLSNTEAFF TGCGCCAGCAGCTCGGGACGGCTATCGAACACTGAAGCTTTCTTT
TRBJ2-5 TRBV7-2 - TRBD2 CASSVAGSFRETQYF TGTGCCAGCAGCGTAGCGGGGTCCTTTCGGGAGACCCAGTACTTC
TRBJ2-7 TRBV7-9 - TRBD2 CASSFPLAGLGEQYF TGTGCCAGCAGCTTCCCTCTAGCGGGGCTGGGGGAGCAGTACTTC
TRBJ2-1 TRBV29-1 - TRBD2 CSVPGLERVQFF TGCAGCGTACCGGGACTAGAGAGGGTGCAGTTCTTC
TRBJ1-1 TRBV7-2 - TRBD1 CASSLTSTGGVTEAFF TGTGCCAGCAGCTTAACCTCGACAGGGGGAGTCACTGAAGCTTTCTTT
TRBJ2-3 TRBV19 once - CASSRTASTDTQYF TGTGCCAGTAGTAGGACAGCTAGCACAGATACGCAGTATTTT
TRBJ2-2 TRBV5-1 - - CASSLGLRGPETGELFF TGCGCCAGCAGCTTGGGTTTGAGGGGCCCCGAGACCGGGGAGCTGTTTTTT
TRBJ1-2 TRBV6-1 - - CASSVLGGDYGYTF TGTGCCAGCAGTGTACTAGGGGGAGACTATGGCTACACCTTC
TRBJ2-5 TRBV2 - TRBD2 CASAGVQETQYF TGTGCCAGCGCGGGGGTCCAAGAGACCCAGTACTTC
TRBJ2-3 TRBV28 - - CASRGRRSTDTQYF TGTGCCAGCAGAGGACGCCGTAGCACAGATACGCAGTATTTT